The sequence of this T cell receptor beta chain was determined in a study of blood T cell repertoires in COVID-19. Study context: PBMCs, B-cell-depleted T cells, or T cells were the source of the cDNA or gDNA that made up the material.

Study processing details: Amplifying reference gene primers gave estimates of nucleated cell counts. Here immunoSEQ multiplex PCR was the method, and the copy in TCRdb shows in-frame clones only, minus some. V, J and clone size were drawn from that table, and D and trimming were deduced from the DNA. The data show around 56,000 clones, with 81% seen just once and under 30% held by the top ten. V trimming: 4 bases; J trimming: 10 bases; junction bases outside the gene matches: 3. Per germline, CDR1 LGHDT and CDR2 YNNKEL (reference sequence). This CDR3 region has 13 residues. This clone was observed once.

Sequencing was done on a sample of peripheral blood. This sequence was found in a woman of 80 years or more with active or convalescent COVID-19. The chain has TRBV3-1 (or the pseudogene TRBV3-2) and TRBJ2-1; 11 bases agree with TRBD2. The CDR3 loop reads CASSPRLAGEQFF. The CDR3, as DNA: TGTGCCAGCAGCCCCAGACTAGCGGGAGAGCAGTTCTTC.